This is a list of T cell receptor beta chains from one sample in a study of T cell changes during pregnancy in multiple sclerosis. Produced via immunoSEQ multiplex PCR; TCRdb's table is partial and in-frame only. The data contain roughly 63,000 clones, around 93% of them singletons. The starting material was CD8+ T cells from peripheral blood mononuclear cells, obtained in the second trimester of pregnancy. The receptor set was obtained from a female donor with multiple sclerosis, enrolled in a pregnancy study. CDR3s leave out the opening cysteine and the closing phenylalanine or tryptophan. Each record gives: J gene, clone size, V gene, CDR3 protein. Expanded clones are given a class, and other clones once, few, many or no size at all.

>TRBJ2-7|-|TRBV2
ASSEANLAGEQY
>TRBJ1-1|-|TRBV6-4
ASSGSAAGSTEAF
>TRBJ2-1|few|TRBV7-9
ASSSLTGGKRDNEQF
>TRBJ1-1|-|TRBV19
ASSMGLSSGINTEAF
>TRBJ2-7|-|TRBV10-3
AISFVPGTGQDEQY
>TRBJ2-1|-|TRBV4-1
ASREYPGLAGDGEQF
>TRBJ1-2|-|TRBV5-1
ASSSSGQHGYT
>TRBJ2-7|-|TRBV11-2
ASSFAYEQY
>TRBJ1-4|-|TRBV4-2
ASKDRDREAINEKLF
>TRBJ2-1|-|TRBV9
ASSPLAGGQDNEQF
>TRBJ1-1|-|TRBV14
ASSRIGGLTNTEAF
>TRBJ2-7|once|TRBV4-3
ASSQDLSDSYEQY
>TRBJ2-1|-|TRBV10-3
AISESEGGGNEQF
>TRBJ2-3|-|TRBV28
ASSLSAGRTDTQY
>TRBJ2-7|-|TRBV11-1
ASSPGTGDYEQY